This T cell receptor (beta chain) originates from a study of control samples from healthy donors and cancer patients (dated by TCRdb to 2020 to 2022). About this clone: This receptor's antigen is unknown. Base-call qualities are not available, and no considerably larger clone is one nucleotide away.

Looking up the germline V gene (reference sequence) yields CDR1 MNHNY and CDR2 SVGAGI. From its cysteine to its phenylalanine, the CDR3 spans 13 amino acids. Of all the DNA, just the CDR3 is kept, 39 bases in frame from base 1. V is pared back by 2 bases and J by 7 bases, with 9 bases lying between the germline termini. The library was obtained by the immunoSEQ multiplex PCR assay. In TCRdb, the immuneACCESS table is reduced to in-frame sequences with V and J assigned. These tables do not hold every clone; where another copy was compared, an unresolved V gene accounts for under half, and the others remain unexplained. The sample profile shows under 200,000 clones; over 85% of them were found once. The top ten clones comprise approximately 4% of the sample.

The sequence was obtained from a woman aged 55-69 years in good health. The sample comprised blood. The chain links TRBV6-6 with TRBJ1-5; the D gene remains uncertain. The bases are TGTGCCAGCAGTTACGGGGTGGAACAGCCCCAGCATTTT. Translated, this gives CASSYGVEQPQHF.